The 3 T cell receptor beta chains listed next were all sequenced from one sample in a study of blood T cell repertoires in COVID-19. Clones were sequenced by immunoSEQ multiplex PCR, and TCRdb holds only the in-frame ones, with some missing. The repertoire holds 65,000 to 90,000 clones, with roughly nine tenths as singletons. The sequenced sample consisted of peripheral blood. The receptors stem from an elderly man with acute or convalescent COVID-19.

V is TRBV30 and J is TRBJ1-4; D remains ambiguous. V lost 3 bases and J 0 bases, leaving 8 bases between the germline ends. This CDR3 spans 14 amino acids. Germline V gene lookup returns CDR1 GTSNPN and CDR2 SVGIG (reference sequence). CDR3 residues: CAWRHQATNEKLFF. The CDR3 DNA is TGTGCCTGGAGACATCAGGCAACTAATGAAAAACTGTTTTTT.

Comment on this clone: It is unclear where the CDR3 begins or ends on the DNA, so no DNA is shown, and the CDR3 is as TCRdb lists it. The chain links TRBV15 to TRBJ1-2. The CDR3 is 11 residues long, counting both termini. CDR1 is LNHNV and CDR2 is YYDKDF in the germline V gene (reference sequence). The CDR3 sequence is CATFGSSGYTF.

The chain is built from TRBV12-5 and TRBJ1-2; D perhaps matches TRBD1 (5 bases). Germline V gene sequence: CDR1 LGHNT, CDR2 FRNRAP. This CDR3 comprises 13 residues. V was cut by 6 bases and J by 4 bases, with 12 bases left in between. CDR3 in amino acids: CASGFQGSYGYTF. CDR3 coding DNA: TGTGCTAGTGGATTCCAGGGATCCTATGGCTACACCTTC.